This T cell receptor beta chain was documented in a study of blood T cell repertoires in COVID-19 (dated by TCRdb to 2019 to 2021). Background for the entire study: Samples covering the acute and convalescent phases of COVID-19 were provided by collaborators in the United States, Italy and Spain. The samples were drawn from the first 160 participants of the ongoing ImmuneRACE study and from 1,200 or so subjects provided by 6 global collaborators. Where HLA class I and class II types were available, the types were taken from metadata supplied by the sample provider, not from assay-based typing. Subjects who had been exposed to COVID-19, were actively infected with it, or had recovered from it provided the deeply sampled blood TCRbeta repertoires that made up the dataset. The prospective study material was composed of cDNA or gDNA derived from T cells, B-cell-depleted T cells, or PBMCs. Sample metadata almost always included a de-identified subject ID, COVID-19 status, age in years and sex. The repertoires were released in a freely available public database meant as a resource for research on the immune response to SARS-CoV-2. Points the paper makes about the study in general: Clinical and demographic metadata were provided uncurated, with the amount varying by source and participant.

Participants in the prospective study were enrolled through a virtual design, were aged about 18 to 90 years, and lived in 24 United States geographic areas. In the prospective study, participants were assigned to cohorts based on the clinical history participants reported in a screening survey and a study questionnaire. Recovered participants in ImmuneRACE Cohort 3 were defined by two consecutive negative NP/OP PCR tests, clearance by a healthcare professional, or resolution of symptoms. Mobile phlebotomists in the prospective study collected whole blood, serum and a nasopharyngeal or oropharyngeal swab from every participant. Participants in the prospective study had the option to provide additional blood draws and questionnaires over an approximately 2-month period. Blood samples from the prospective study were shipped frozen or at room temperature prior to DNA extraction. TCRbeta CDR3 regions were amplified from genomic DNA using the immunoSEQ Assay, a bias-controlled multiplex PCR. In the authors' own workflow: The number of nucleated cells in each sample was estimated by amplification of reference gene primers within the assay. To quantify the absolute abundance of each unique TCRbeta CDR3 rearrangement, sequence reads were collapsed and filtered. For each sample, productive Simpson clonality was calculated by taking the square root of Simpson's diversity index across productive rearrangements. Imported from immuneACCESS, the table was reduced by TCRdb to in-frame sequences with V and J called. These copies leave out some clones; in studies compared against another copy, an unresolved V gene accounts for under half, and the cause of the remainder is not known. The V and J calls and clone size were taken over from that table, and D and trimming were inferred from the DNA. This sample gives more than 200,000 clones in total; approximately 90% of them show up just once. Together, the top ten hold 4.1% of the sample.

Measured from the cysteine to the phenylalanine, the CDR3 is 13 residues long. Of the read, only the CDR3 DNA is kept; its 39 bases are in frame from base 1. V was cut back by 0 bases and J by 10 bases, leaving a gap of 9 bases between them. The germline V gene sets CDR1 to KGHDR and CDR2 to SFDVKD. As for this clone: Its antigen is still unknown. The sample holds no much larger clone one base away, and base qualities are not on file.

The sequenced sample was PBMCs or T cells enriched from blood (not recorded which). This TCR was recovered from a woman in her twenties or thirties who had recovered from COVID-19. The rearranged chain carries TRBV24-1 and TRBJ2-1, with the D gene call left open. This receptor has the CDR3 CATSDLSTQEQFF. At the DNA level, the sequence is TGTGCCACCAGTGATTTGAGTACCCAGGAGCAGTTCTTC.